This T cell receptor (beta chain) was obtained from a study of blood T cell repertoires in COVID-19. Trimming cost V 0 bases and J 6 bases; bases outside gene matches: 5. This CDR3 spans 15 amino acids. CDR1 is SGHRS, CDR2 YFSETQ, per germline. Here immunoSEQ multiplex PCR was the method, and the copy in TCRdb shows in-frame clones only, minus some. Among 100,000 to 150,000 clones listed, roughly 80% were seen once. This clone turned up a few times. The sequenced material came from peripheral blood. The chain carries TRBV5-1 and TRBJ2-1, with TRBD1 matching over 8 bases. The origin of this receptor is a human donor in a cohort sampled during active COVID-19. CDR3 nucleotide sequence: TGCGCCAGCAGCTTGGATGGACAGGGTGGCAATGAGCAGTTCTTC. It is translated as CASSLDGQGGNEQFF.